The clone carrying this T cell receptor beta chain was detected many times. Its antigen is as yet unknown. A second PCR of roughly 7 to 11 cycles used a sample-barcoded 5' primer and a J-beta primer mix. Each cDNA molecule received a tag from a template-switch adaptor that had 12 random nucleotides. All samples yielded 2.5 million or more CDR3-containing paired-end reads. TCRdb reanalysed the 5' RACE reads using MiXCR and keeps one entry per CDR3 protein. The sample carries around 1.5 million distinct CDR3 sequences, 34% recorded once. The sample is drawn from a study of blood T cells in healthy people across ages. V trimming: 5 bases; J trimming: 3 bases; junction bases outside the gene matches: 4. The CDR3 contains 14 residues. The germline V gene encodes CDR1 SQVTM and CDR2 ANQGSEA. Study findings and constraints: In long-lived donors, naive CD4+ cell counts and diversity exceeded those of aged donors.

The sample taken for sequencing was blood. The chain links TRBV29-1 to TRBJ2-1; 10 bases map to TRBD2. The TCR was taken from a woman in her twenties or thirties in good health. In DNA, the CDR3 is TGCAGCGTTCCACTAGCGGGGTACTACAATGAGCAGTTCTTC. Amino acid sequence: CSVPLAGYYNEQFF.